These T cell receptor beta chains were read from a single sample in a study of CD8 T cells in Susac syndrome. TCRdb re-called the immunoSEQ multiplex PCR reads with MiXCR, one entry per CDR3 protein. The profile shows 160,000 or so distinct CDR3 sequences, approximately 94% of them singletons. The source material was CD8+ T cells from PBMCs. All receptors derive from a human donor with multiple sclerosis. The CDR3 runs from the conserved cysteine through the conserved F or W. Fields, in order: J gene, clone size, D gene, V gene, CDR3 protein, CDR3 DNA. A D gene is named only where the DNA matches it firmly. Only some rows state a clone size, as once, few, many or a class for expanded clones.

TRBJ2-6,.,.,TRBV10-3,CAIRATPTGGGSSGANVLTF,TGTGCCATCAGGGCGACGCCAACAGGGGGGGGTAGCTCTGGGGCCAACGTCCTGACTTTC
TRBJ1-6,.,.,TRBV5-1,CASSLNRENSPLHF,TGCGCCAGCAGCTTGAATAGGGAGAATTCACCCCTCCACTTT
TRBJ2-7,.,TRBD1,TRBV27,CASSVGQVYEQYF,TGTGCCAGCAGTGTGGGACAGGTTTACGAGCAGTACTTC
TRBJ2-2,.,TRBD2,TRBV6-2/TRBV6-3,CASSHNRGSGANTGELFF,TGTGCCAGCAGCCACAACCGAGGTAGCGGGGCGAACACCGGGGAGCTGTTTTTT
TRBJ2-7,.,TRBD1,TRBV7-9,CASSSDRDPFEQYF,TGTGCCAGCAGCTCAGACAGGGACCCATTCGAGCAGTACTTC
TRBJ1-2,.,.,TRBV29-1,CSVGPAGTYGYTF,TGCAGCGTTGGGCCGGCAGGGACCTATGGCTACACCTTC
TRBJ2-7,.,.,TRBV29-1,CSVRVDEQYF,TGCAGCGTACGGGTCGACGAGCAGTACTTC
TRBJ2-1,.,.,TRBV4-3,CASSQEGLAFYNEQFF,TGCGCCAGCAGCCAAGAGGGTCTAGCCTTCTACAATGAGCAGTTCTTC
TRBJ2-1,once,TRBD1,TRBV5-6,CASSLAQGWDNEQFF,TGTGCCAGCAGCTTGGCACAGGGGTGGGACAATGAGCAGTTCTTC
TRBJ2-5,.,TRBD2,TRBV30,CAWSASGGRQETQYF,TGTGCCTGGAGTGCTAGCGGGGGTCGGCAAGAGACCCAGTACTTC
TRBJ2-7,.,.,TRBV5-1,CASSSPSGEYHEQYF,TGCGCCAGCAGCTCCCCGTCAGGGGAGTATCACGAGCAGTACTTC
TRBJ2-1,once,TRBD2,TRBV29-1,CSVGGGVYNEQFF,TGCAGCGTTGGCGGGGGGGTCTACAATGAGCAGTTCTTC
TRBJ2-1,once,TRBD1,TRBV12-3/TRBV12-4,CASSLSGQGRYEQFF,TGTGCCAGCAGTTTATCAGGACAGGGACGATATGAGCAGTTCTTC
TRBJ1-2,.,TRBD1,TRBV11-2,CASSFLSTGGVYGYTF,TGTGCCAGCAGCTTTTTATCGACAGGGGGTGTCTATGGCTACACCTTC
TRBJ1-1,.,.,TRBV29-1,CSVEVQGEAFF,TGCAGCGTTGAAGTACAGGGCGAGGCTTTCTTT
TRBJ1-4,once,.,TRBV9,CASSTSRGDKLFF,TGTGCCAGCAGCACCAGTCGAGGTGACAAACTGTTTTTT
TRBJ2-7,.,TRBD1,TRBV20-1,CSAAQRQDRALEQYF,TGCAGTGCTGCCCAAAGGCAGGACAGGGCCCTCGAGCAGTACTTC
TRBJ1-2,.,TRBD1,TRBV20-1,CSARGRTGIGSYGYTF,TGCAGTGCTAGAGGTCGGACAGGGATCGGAAGCTATGGCTACACCTTC
TRBJ2-1,.,.,TRBV20-1,CSARGGRIITRSYNEQFF,TGCAGTGCTAGAGGGGGCAGGATAATTACTAGATCTTACAATGAGCAGTTCTTC
TRBJ1-6,.,.,TRBV4-3,CASSAHRDNSPLHF,TGCGCCAGCAGCGCACACAGGGATAATTCACCCCTCCACTTT
TRBJ2-7,.,TRBD1,TRBV29-1,CSVVDRASEQYF,TGCAGCGTTGTAGACAGGGCAAGCGAGCAGTACTTC
TRBJ2-5,.,TRBD2,TRBV6-6,CASSPNPAGGQETQYF,TGTGCCAGCAGTCCCAACCCAGCGGGGGGGCAAGAGACCCAGTACTTC
TRBJ2-7,.,.,TRBV5-1,CASSLGRTSLEQYF,TGCGCCAGCAGCTTGGGAAGGACCTCCCTCGAGCAGTACTTC
TRBJ2-1,.,.,TRBV5-6,CASSLALNNEQFF,TGTGCCAGCAGCTTGGCGTTGAACAATGAGCAGTTCTTC
TRBJ2-7,.,.,TRBV4-3,CASSQGSEDYEQYF,TGCGCCAGCAGCCAAGGTTCAGAAGACTACGAGCAGTACTTC
TRBJ2-7,.,.,TRBV4-3,CASSPRGFDEQYF,TGCGCCAGCAGCCCTCGAGGGTTCGACGAGCAGTACTTC
TRBJ1-2,.,TRBD1,TRBV7-9,CASSPWGQGVSGYTF,TGTGCCAGCAGCCCGTGGGGACAGGGAGTCTCTGGCTACACCTTC
TRBJ2-7,.,TRBD1,TRBV15,CATSRDRGAGGPRWYEQYF,TGTGCCACCAGCAGAGATCGGGGAGCAGGGGGCCCCAGGTGGTACGAGCAGTACTTC
TRBJ2-2,.,.,TRBV4-1,CASSQDLGTGELFF,TGCGCCAGCAGCCAAGATCTCGGAACCGGGGAGCTGTTTTTT
TRBJ2-7,.,TRBD1,TRBV27,CASSLSGTGYYEQYF,TGTGCCAGCAGTCTCTCAGGGACAGGGTACTACGAGCAGTACTTC
TRBJ2-1,.,TRBD2,TRBV14,CASSQDLEPSGGATAYNEQFF,TGTGCCAGCAGCCAAGATCTCGAGCCGAGCGGGGGGGCCACGGCCTACAATGAGCAGTTCTTC
TRBJ2-1,.,.,TRBV9,CASSVGASLRNEQFF,TGTGCCAGCAGCGTAGGGGCTAGCCTTCGGAATGAGCAGTTCTTC
TRBJ2-1,.,.,TRBV3-1,CASSQELRGLNEQFF,TGTGCCAGCAGCCAAGAGTTGCGGGGATTGAATGAGCAGTTCTTC
TRBJ2-1,.,TRBD2,TRBV19,CASSPSGGAFNEQFF,TGTGCCAGTAGTCCTAGCGGGGGGGCGTTCAATGAGCAGTTCTTC
TRBJ2-1,.,.,TRBV20-1,CSARPTGKLYNEQFF,TGCAGTGCTAGACCAACCGGGAAACTCTACAATGAGCAGTTCTTC
TRBJ1-1,once,.,TRBV20-1,CSARGPEAFF,TGCAGTGCCCGGGGGCCTGAAGCTTTCTTT
TRBJ2-1,.,.,TRBV18,CASSPSVIQHNEQFF,TGTGCCAGCTCACCGTCGGTCATCCAGCACAATGAGCAGTTCTTC
TRBJ2-3,.,.,TRBV7-9,CASSATPSDTQYF,TGTGCCAGCAGCGCGACACCCTCAGATACGCAGTATTTT
TRBJ1-2,once,.,TRBV21-1,CASRRQRTFDGYTF,TGTGCCAGCAGACGACAGAGGACATTTGATGGCTACACCTTC
TRBJ1-2,.,.,TRBV12-3/TRBV12-4,CASSRNRDPYGYTF,TGTGCCAGCAGCCGAAACCGGGACCCGTATGGCTACACCTTC
TRBJ2-7,.,.,TRBV27,CASSAPTGGQYF,TGTGCCAGCAGTGCCCCTACAGGCGGGCAGTACTTC
TRBJ2-2,.,.,TRBV27,CASSLAWNTGELFF,TGTGCCAGCAGTTTAGCGTGGAACACCGGGGAGCTGTTTTTT
TRBJ1-5,.,.,TRBV28,CASSLLGYRNQPQHF,TGTGCCAGCAGTTTATTAGGGTACAGGAATCAGCCCCAGCATTTT
TRBJ2-5,.,.,TRBV16,CASSQRLQETQYF,TGTGCCAGCAGCCAACGGCTACAAGAGACCCAGTACTTC
TRBJ2-5,.,.,TRBV2,CASSDVRGRAKTPTSQETQYF,TGTGCCAGCAGTGATGTGAGGGGGAGGGCTAAGACACCTACCTCCCAAGAGACCCAGTACTTC
TRBJ2-1,once,TRBD1,TRBV9,CASSVAGQNNEQFF,TGTGCCAGCAGCGTAGCGGGACAGAACAATGAGCAGTTCTTC
TRBJ2-3,.,.,TRBV3-1,CASSPLYSSTDTQYF,TGTGCCAGCAGCCCTTTGTACTCTAGCACGGATACGCAGTATTTT
TRBJ1-2,once,.,TRBV29-1,CSVDGGRYGYTF,TGCAGCGTTGATGGGGGCCGCTATGGCTACACCTTC
TRBJ2-1,once,TRBD2,TRBV6-2/TRBV6-3,CASIDSGGVYNEQFF,TGTGCCAGCATCGATAGCGGGGGGGTCTACAATGAGCAGTTCTTC